The sample holds a few counts of the clone carrying this T cell receptor (beta chain). Its cognate antigen is unknown. The sample comes from a study of response to subunit inactivated influenza vaccine. TCRdb analysed the RT-PCR reads with MiXCR anew, one entry per CDR3 protein. There are 650,000 to 800,000 distinct CDR3 sequences in the sample; around 13% occur only once, and less than 9% lies in the top ten. Study observations and caveats: The authors suggested that every seasonal influenza vaccination recruits few new T cells.

This TCR was recovered from a man aged 45 to 65 who received an inactivated influenza vaccine. Sequenced material: PBMCs from blood, taken roughly 2 weeks before vaccination.

CDR3 loop: CASGGMGQGAQNEQFF. CDR3 bases: TGTGCTAGTGGTGGAATGGGACAGGGGGCGCAGAATGAGCAGTTCTTC. V usage is TRBV12-5 and J usage is TRBJ2-1, with 12 bases lining up with TRBD1. This CDR3 is 16 amino acids long. Germline CDR1 is LGHNT and CDR2 is FRNRAP. V lost 5 bases to trimming and J lost 7 bases; unmatched junction nucleotides: 9.